This entry lists 17 T cell receptor beta chains sequenced from one sample in a study of cytomegalovirus exposure and HLA in healthy donors. Primers included in the PCR were 60 Vbeta and 13 Jbeta primers. TCRdb's table, derived via immunoSEQ multiplex PCR, lists solely in-frame clones and lacks some. The sample has more than 75,000 clones; 65% to 75% are singletons. The specimen was PBMCs. These receptors all stem from a middle-aged man in good health and CMV-seropositive.

The genes are TRBV19 and TRBJ2-3; D is uncertain. V was clipped by 1 base and J by 0 bases, with 5 bases between them. CDR3 length equals 14 residues. Germline V lookup: CDR1 LNHDA, CDR2 SQIVND (reference sequence). The CDR3 sequence is CASSIAISTDTQYF. CDR3 nucleotide sequence: TGTGCCAGTAGTATAGCTATTAGCACAGATACGCAGTATTTT.

The rearrangement uses TRBV28 and TRBJ2-7; the D gene is possibly TRBD2 (5 bases). Trimming removed 5 bases at V and 0 bases at J, with 17 bases between. This CDR3 has 16 residues. The germline CDR1 and CDR2 sequences are MDHEN and SYDVKM. The chain's CDR3 is CASSRTRVFLSYEQYF. The CDR3 DNA reads as TGTGCCAGCAGTCGGACGCGGGTATTCCTCTCCTACGAGCAGTACTTC.

The J gene is TRBJ2-3, the V gene TRBV2, with TRBD2 identical over 8 bases. This CDR3 is built from 17 residues. Losses at the gene ends were 4 bases for V and 3 bases for J; bases not matched to a gene: 12. The germline V gene has CDR1 SNHLY and CDR2 FYNNEI. CDR3 in amino acids: CASSGGLSGGGTDTQYF. As DNA, the CDR3 is TGTGCCAGCAGTGGGGGTTTAAGCGGGGGCGGGACAGATACGCAGTATTTT.

The chain employs TRBV9 and TRBJ1-4; TRBD1 agrees at 7 bases. V lost 3 bases and J lost 0; bases outside the gene matches: 5. The CDR3 runs to 16 residues. From germline, CDR1 is SGDLS and CDR2 YYNGEE. CDR3 in DNA: TGTGCCAGCAGCGGGGGACAGCTTGCAACTAATGAAAAACTGTTTTTT. Protein sequence: CASSGGQLATNEKLFF.

This clone was counted only a few times. V is TRBV5-1 and J is TRBJ2-4; maybe TRBD1 (6 bases). CDR1 is SGHRS and CDR2 is YFSETQ in the germline V gene. V lost 4 bases and J 8 bases, leaving 13 bases between the germline ends. The CDR3 sequence is 13 residues long. The CDR3 coding sequence is TGCGCCAGCAGCCTAGGGACATCCCACATTCAGTACTTC. It translates to CASSLGTSHIQYF.

The CDR3 DNA is TGTGCCAGCAGTTCTCCGGACAGGTGGGACATTCAGTACTTC. It codes for CASSSPDRWDIQYF. The chain has TRBV28 and TRBJ2-4, with 7 positions matching TRBD1. The CDR3 sequence is 14 residues long. Looked up from germline, CDR1 is MDHEN and CDR2 is SYDVKM. V was clipped by 4 bases and J by 8 bases; unmatched bases: 8.

This sequence joins TRBV11-2 and TRBJ2-3, with 8 bases lining up with TRBD2. The V gene's germline CDR1 is SGHAT and CDR2 FQNNGV. The V segment lost 1 base and the J segment 1 base; nucleotides outside the gene matches: 10. The CDR3 contains 18 residues. The CDR3 DNA reads as TGTGCCAGCAGCTTAGGGGGATGGGGAGCGGGAGGCACAGATACGCAGTATTTT. It translates to CASSLGGWGAGGTDTQYF.

This clone was seen only once. The chain is built from TRBV10-1 and TRBJ1-1, with D uncertain. This CDR3 is built from 15 residues. Trimming pared 3 bases from V and 1 base from J, leaving 12 bases between. CDR1 and CDR2 (germline): WNHNN, SYGVQD (reference sequence). The CDR3 nucleotides are TGCGCCAGCAGTGAAAAGATACAGAAGAACACTGAAGCTTTCTTT. It specifies CASSEKIQKNTEAFF.

This sequence joins TRBV19 and TRBJ1-2; D uncertain. Germline V lookup: CDR1 LNHDA, CDR2 SQIVND (reference sequence). This CDR3 spans 14 amino acids. Trimming removed 2 bases at V and 3 bases at J, with 10 bases between. CDR3 amino acids: CASSIRGVYYGYTF. The CDR3 DNA follows: TGTGCCAGTAGTATACGAGGAGTCTACTATGGCTACACCTTC.

This clone was counted a few times. The chain uses TRBV5-1 and TRBJ1-4; 8 nucleotides agree with TRBD1. The CDR3 has 14 residues. After removal of 0 bases from V and 6 bases from J, the junction contained 1 base not matched to a gene. The germline CDR1 and CDR2 sequences are SGHRS and YFSETQ. The CDR3 loop reads CASSLDRGDEKLFF. CDR3 nucleotides: TGCGCCAGCAGCTTGGACAGGGGGGATGAAAAACTGTTTTTT.

J is TRBJ1-3 and V is TRBV2, with 8 positions matching TRBD1. The junction had 1 base not matched to a gene; V was cut back by 6 bases and J by 3 bases. CDR1 is SNHLY and CDR2 is FYNNEI in the germline V gene. The CDR3 is made up of 13 amino acids. In nucleotides, the CDR3 is TGTGCCAGCAGGACAGGGGATGGAAACACCATATATTTT. Protein: CASRTGDGNTIYF.

V gene TRBV12-5 combines with J gene TRBJ2-3; maybe TRBD2 (5 bases). V gave up 5 bases and J gave up 6 bases, with 12 bases separating them. The CDR3 totals 13 residues. CDR1 is LGHNT and CDR2 is FRNRAP in the germline V gene. DNA of the CDR3: TGTGCTAGTGGTCCCCTGGGGAGCGATACGCAGTATTTT. It translates to CASGPLGSDTQYF. The whole variable domain, remainder taken from reference TRBV12-5 and TRBJ2-3, is DARVTQTPRHKVTEMGQEVTMRCQPILGHNTVFWYRQTMMQGLELLAYFRNRAPLDDSGMPKDRFSAEMPDATLATLKIQPSEPRDSAVYFCASGPLGSDTQYFGPGTRLTVL.

The chain uses TRBV29-1 and TRBJ2-1, with 15 bases that match TRBD2. The CDR3 covers 13 residues. V shed 8 bases and J 7 bases; nucleotides not matched to a gene: 3. CDR1 is SQVTM, CDR2 ANQGSEA, per germline. The DNA of the CDR3 is TGCAGCAAGGGACTAGCGGGAGGAAATGAGCAGTTCTTC. As protein: CSKGLAGGNEQFF.

The rearrangement joins TRBV5-4 to TRBJ2-2; 7 positions agree with TRBD1. The CDR3 extends over 14 amino acids. Germline trimming cut 2 bases from V and 6 bases from J; bases unmatched to any gene: 4. CDR1 is SGHNT and CDR2 is YYREEE in the germline V gene (reference sequence). CDR3 amino acids: CASSFTGAAGELFF. The CDR3 coding sequence is TGTGCCAGCAGCTTTACAGGGGCCGCCGGGGAGCTGTTTTTT. Full variable domain (rest looked up from reference TRBV5-4 and TRBJ2-2): ETGVTQSPTHLIKTRGQQVTLRCSSQSGHNTVSWYQQALGQGPQFIFQYYREEENGRGNFPPRFSGLQFPNYSSELNVNALELDDSALYLCASSFTGAAGELFFGEGSRLTVL.

J is TRBJ2-3 and V is TRBV10-2; TRBD2 matches at 11 bases. CDR3 length: 15 amino acids. Losses at the gene ends were 4 bases for V and 2 bases for J; bases not matched to a gene: 2. Germline CDR1 WSHSY, CDR2 SAAADI. The CDR3 loop is CASSGLAGYTDTQYF. The CDR3 DNA reads TGCGCCAGCAGTGGACTAGCGGGATACACAGATACGCAGTATTTT.

The CDR3 loop is CASSSTGTSLTEQYF. CDR3 coding DNA: TGTGCCAGCAGTTCAACCGGGACTAGTCTAACCGAGCAGTACTTC. The chain uses TRBV6-5 and TRBJ2-7, with 8 bases matching TRBD2. There are 15 residues in the CDR3. The V gene's germline CDR1 is MNHEY and CDR2 SVGAGI. V was pared by 4 bases and J by 6 bases, with 11 bases of the junction left unmatched.

The J gene is TRBJ2-3, the V gene TRBV27; tentatively, D is TRBD2 (5 bases). The germline V gene has CDR1 MNHEY and CDR2 SMNVEV (reference sequence). V lost 5 bases and J 0 bases, leaving 12 bases between the germline ends. This CDR3 is built from 15 residues. The CDR3 sequence: CASSTIRTSTDTQYF. As DNA, the CDR3 is TGTGCCAGCAGTACAATACGGACTAGCACAGATACGCAGTATTTT.